This TCR beta chain emerged from a study of blood T cell repertoires in COVID-19. As for the study in general: The origin of the acute and convalescent COVID-19 samples was the United States, Italy and Spain.

This CDR3 has 15 residues. The germline V gene has CDR1 SGDLS and CDR2 YYNGEE. The V and J ends lost 4 bases and 2 bases respectively, with 15 bases between them. Study processing details: Researchers report that nucleated cell counts were estimated from reference gene primer amplification. Sequenced by immunoSEQ multiplex PCR; TCRdb stores in-frame clones only, minus some. That table is the source of V, J and clone size, and D and trimming were worked out from the DNA. The sample yields hundreds of thousands of clones, 70% to 90% seen once. This clone appeared a few times. Specimen: peripheral blood. This TCR came from a man aged 40-50 years with acute or convalescent COVID-19. The chain is built from TRBV9 and TRBJ2-5, with D possibly matching TRBD1 (6 bases). The CDR3 nucleotides read TGTGCCAGCAGCCCTATTGGGACAATACAAGAGACCCAGTACTTC. This codes for CASSPIGTIQETQYF.